What follows describes a single T cell receptor (beta chain). Antigen: not known. The data stem from a study of cytomegalovirus exposure and HLA in healthy donors. Both 60 Vbeta primers and 13 Jbeta primers went into the PCR. Study processing details: Counted up in a later analysis, unique TCR beta chains came to 65 million to 80 million, with around 10 million shared. Generated by immunoSEQ multiplex PCR, the TCRdb table keeps only in-frame clones and is missing some. That table gives V, J and clone size, and the DNA gave D and trimming. The sample table sets out 190,000 or so clones. The study's findings and limits: A likely sequencing artifact accounted for one observed cluster of highly shared sequence variants. Upon later analysis, HLA-associated TCR beta chains proved more clonally expanded than other, equally common chains. In an earlier analysis, productive rearrangement rates for most beta V segments clustered near 87% or 30%.

This receptor was identified in a boy under 18 in good health and CMV-seronegative. The sequenced material came from PBMCs.

The DNA of the CDR3 is TGTGCCAGTGCGACAGGCTACTCACCCCTCCACTTT. Its translation: CASATGYSPLHF. The chain combines TRBV19 with TRBJ1-6; TRBD1 is a possible D gene (6 bases). V dropped 8 bases and J dropped 10 bases, with 12 bases sitting between them. The CDR3 has 12 residues. The germline gives CDR1 LNHDA, CDR2 SQIVND (reference sequence). The entire variable domain, with the rest obtained from reference TRBV19 and TRBJ1-6, is as follows: DGGITQSPKYLFRKEGQNVTLSCEQNLNHDAMYWYRQDPGQGLRLIYYSQIVNDFQKGDIAEGYSVSREKKESFPLTVTSAQKNPTAFYLCASATGYSPLHFGNGTRLTVT.